This T cell receptor beta chain was identified in a study of T cells in Graves' hyperthyroidism and ophthalmopathy. Study as a whole: Peripheral blood was drawn at first diagnosis, prior to all treatment.

This clonotype was observed many times. Its antigen is not identified. Amplification yielded TCR beta CDR3 regions, with RNA transcripts as the source. Researchers ran a first-round RT-PCR on the TCR CDR3 using the HTBI primer set. In TCRdb, the multiplex PCR reads were re-called with MiXCR into one record per CDR3 protein. The repertoire consists of 500,000 to 650,000 distinct CDR3 sequences, with roughly 15% occurring once and the leading ten covering around 12%. Patients were excluded because of uncontrolled infection, other autoimmune disease, pregnancy or lactation. In making diagnoses, clinical symptoms, serum thyroxine and TRAb, thyroid ultrasound and orbital computed tomography were all used. The CDR3 length is 13 residues. The V gene lost 6 bases and the J gene lost 6 bases, with 12 bases spanning the gap. General observations from the study: Onset of ophthalmopathy came a median 6.5 months after the model predicted it.

The genes are TRBV12-3 or TRBV12-4 and TRBJ2-1, with D perhaps matching TRBD1 or TRBD2 (5 bases each). This clonotype originated in a woman in her forties or fifties with Graves' ophthalmopathy. Specimen: blood. CDR3: CASRPPGTNEQFF. The CDR3 nucleotides read TGTGCCAGCAGACCCCCTGGGACCAATGAGCAGTTCTTC.